Presented here are 3 T cell receptor beta chains from one specimen sequenced in a study of identical twins. Each CDR3 protein is one row after TCRdb ran MiXCR on the 5' RACE reads. The table records about 660,000 distinct CDR3 sequences, more than 6.5% of them present only once. This sample was shared with a second study, whose subject was yellow fever vaccine responses in identical twins.

The sequenced sample consisted of PBMCs. The receptors were gathered from a woman between 18 and 29 years old in good health.

This clonotype was seen a few times. The chain combines TRBV7-2 with TRBJ1-5; D is ambiguous. In germline, CDR1 is SGHTA, CDR2 FQGNSA. The CDR3 extends over 13 amino acids. V lost 5 bases and J lost 3, with 8 bases in between. This chain's CDR3 is CASSPTYNQPQHF. CDR3 DNA: TGTGCCAGCAGCCCGACATACAATCAGCCCCAGCATTTT.

This clonotype occurred a few times. This chain uses TRBV7-9 with TRBJ2-3; 9 bases match TRBD2. J was trimmed by 3 bases and V by 5 bases; bases with no gene match: 9. Germline V gives CDR1 SEHNR, CDR2 FQNEAQ (reference sequence). CDR3 length: 16 amino acids. As DNA, the CDR3 is TGTGCCAGCAGCCGTAGCGGGACTAGCAAGACAGATACGCAGTATTTT. The encoded protein is CASSRSGTSKTDTQYF.

This clonotype appeared many times. The V and J genes are TRBV6-1 and TRBJ2-1; 9 bases agree with TRBD1. This CDR3 region has 13 residues. After removal of 6 bases from V and 8 bases from J, the junction contained 5 bases not matched to a gene. Germline CDR1 reads MNHNS; CDR2 reads SASEGT. The CDR3: CASRGTGFHEQFF. In nucleotides, the CDR3 is TGTGCCAGCAGAGGGACAGGGTTTCATGAGCAGTTCTTC.